The 4 T cell receptor beta chains listed next were all sequenced from one sample in a study of identical twins. TCRdb itself ran the 5' RACE reads through MiXCR, one entry per CDR3 protein. The sample holds 540,000 or so distinct CDR3 sequences, under 25% seen once. The sample was also linked to a second study, of yellow fever vaccine responses in identical twins.

The sequenced sample was CD4+ T cells sorted from blood. The receptors were gathered from a woman aged 18-29 years in good health.

V and J are TRBV3-1 and TRBJ1-4, with a weak D call TRBD1 (5 bases). V gave up 4 bases and J gave up 6 bases, with 18 bases separating them. This CDR3 contains 16 residues. CDR1 LGHDT and CDR2 YNNKEL come from the germline V gene (reference sequence). The CDR3, as DNA: TGTGCCAGCAGCCGAACTCAGGGTACGAGGGATGAAAAACTGTTTTTT. Translated, it gives CASSRTQGTRDEKLFF.

The J gene is TRBJ1-2, the V gene TRBV3-1; D possibly corresponds to TRBD1 (5 bases). Trimming removed 4 bases at V and 1 base at J, with 10 bases between. Germline values: CDR1 LGHDT, CDR2 YNNKEL (reference sequence). CDR3 length: 14 residues. The CDR3 nucleotides read TGTGCCAGCAGCCGGAGACAGATTAACTATGGCTACACCTTC. This translates into CASSRRQINYGYTF.

This clonotype was counted many times. The gene calls are TRBV6-1 and TRBJ2-5, with TRBD1 matching over 7 bases. CDR3 size: 14 residues. Germline CDR1 MNHNS, CDR2 SASEGT. The J segment lost 5 bases and the V segment lost 3 bases, leaving 6 bases of the junction unmatched. This CDR3 is CASSDLQGWETQYF. CDR3 DNA sequence: TGTGCCAGCAGTGACCTACAGGGGTGGGAGACCCAGTACTTC.

The gene calls are TRBV5-1 and TRBJ1-6; no reliable D call. The germline V gene has CDR1 SGHRS and CDR2 YFSETQ. V lost 3 bases and J lost 9, with 13 bases in between. The CDR3 is 14 residues long. CDR3 DNA: TGCGCCAGCAGCTCGGCCGACCCGGGTTCACCCCTCCACTTT. Translation: CASSSADPGSPLHF.